The clone carrying this T cell receptor beta chain was detected only a few times. Its antigen is currently unknown. The data were obtained in a study of cytomegalovirus exposure and HLA in healthy donors. General observations from the study: Reportedly, a later analysis found an Asian-associated ancestry cluster had fewer N-insertions than the roughly 700-donor mean.

Primers included in the PCR were 60 Vbeta and 13 Jbeta primers. Authors' analysis steps: A follow-up analysis tallied around 80 million unique TCR beta chains, roughly 11 million shared. The assay was immunoSEQ multiplex PCR, and TCRdb's table has in-frame clones only and misses some. Clone size and V and J calls were adopted from that table, with D and trimming inferred from the DNA. The table lists 150,000 to 200,000 clones, over 70% of them singletons. The CDR3 covers 15 residues. Per the germline V gene, CDR1 is MNHNS and CDR2 is SASEGT. V dropped 0 bases and J dropped 4; count of bases not matched to a gene: 2.

Sequencing was done on a sample of PBMCs. This chain links TRBV6-1 with TRBJ1-4, with 7 positions matching TRBD1. The TCR comes from a middle-aged woman in good health and CMV-seropositive. The CDR3 reads CASSEAGTDNEKLFF. CDR3 in DNA: TGTGCCAGCAGTGAAGCGGGGACAGATAATGAAAAACTGTTTTTT.